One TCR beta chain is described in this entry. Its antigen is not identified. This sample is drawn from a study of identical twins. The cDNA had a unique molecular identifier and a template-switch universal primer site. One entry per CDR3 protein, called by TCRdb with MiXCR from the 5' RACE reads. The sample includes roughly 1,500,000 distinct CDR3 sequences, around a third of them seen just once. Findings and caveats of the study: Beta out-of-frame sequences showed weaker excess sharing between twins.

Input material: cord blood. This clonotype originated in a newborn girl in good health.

CDR3: CASKGGTQYF. In DNA, the CDR3 is TGTGCCAGCAAGGGGGGTACGCAGTATTTT. The chain employs TRBV12-3 or TRBV12-4 and TRBJ2-3; D may be TRBD1 or TRBD2 (6 bases each). CDR3 size: 10 residues. V was pared by 7 bases and J by 8 bases, with 7 bases between.